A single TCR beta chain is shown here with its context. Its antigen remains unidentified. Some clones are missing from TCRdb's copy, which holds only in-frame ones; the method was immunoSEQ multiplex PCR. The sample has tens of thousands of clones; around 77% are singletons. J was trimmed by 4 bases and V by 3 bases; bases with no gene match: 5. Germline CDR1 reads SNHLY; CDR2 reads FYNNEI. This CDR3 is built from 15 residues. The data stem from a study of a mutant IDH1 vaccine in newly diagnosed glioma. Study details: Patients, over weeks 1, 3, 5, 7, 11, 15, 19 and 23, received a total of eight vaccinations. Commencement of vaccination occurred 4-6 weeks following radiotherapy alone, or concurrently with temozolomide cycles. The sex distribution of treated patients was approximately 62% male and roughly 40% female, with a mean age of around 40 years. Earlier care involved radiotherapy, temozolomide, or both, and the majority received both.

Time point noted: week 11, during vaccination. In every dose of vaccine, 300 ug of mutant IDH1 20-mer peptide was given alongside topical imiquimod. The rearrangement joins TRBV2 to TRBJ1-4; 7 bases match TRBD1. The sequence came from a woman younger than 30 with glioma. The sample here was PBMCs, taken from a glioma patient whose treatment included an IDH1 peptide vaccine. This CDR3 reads CASSDSGTDNEKLFF. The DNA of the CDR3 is TGTGCCAGCAGTGATTCCGGGACAGATAATGAAAAACTGTTTTTT.